Presented here are 23 T cell receptor beta chains from one specimen sequenced in a study of blood T cell repertoires in COVID-19. TCRdb's table, derived via immunoSEQ multiplex PCR, lists solely in-frame clones and lacks some. In the table there are around 150,000 clones, roughly four fifths of which are singletons. Sequences were obtained from peripheral blood. The receptors come from a human donor in a cohort sampled during active COVID-19.

This sequence joins TRBV6-5 and TRBJ2-2; 8 bases line up with TRBD2. Germline assignment: CDR1 MNHEY and CDR2 SVGAGI. The CDR3 sequence is 14 residues long. V trimming: 7 bases; J trimming: 4 bases; junction bases outside the gene matches: 5. The CDR3 region is CASMRGGTTGELFF. In nucleotides, the CDR3 is TGTGCCAGCATGCGCGGGGGGACCACCGGGGAGCTGTTTTTT.

This clone was seen a handful of times. The chain employs TRBV5-6 and TRBJ1-1; D not certain. CDR1 and CDR2 from the germline V gene are SGHDT and YYEEEE. The length of the CDR3 is 14 residues. V was pared by 0 bases and J by 3 bases, with 9 bases between. DNA for the CDR3: TGTGCCAGCAGCTTGGGCCATGGGCACACTGAAGCTTTCTTT. Protein sequence: CASSLGHGHTEAFF.

This clone was detected only a few times. The V gene is TRBV28, the J gene TRBJ1-5; TRBD1 aligns across 10 bases. The length of the CDR3 is 15 residues. CDR1 and CDR2 (germline): MDHEN, SYDVKM. V shed 1 base, J shed 7 bases, and the junction held 4 bases outside the gene matches. CDR3 region: CASSLSGTGAQPQHF. In DNA form, the CDR3 reads TGTGCCAGCAGTTTATCCGGGACAGGGGCCCAGCCCCAGCATTTT.

This clone was counted once. The chain joins TRBV27 to TRBJ2-1, with 11 bases lining up with TRBD1. V was pared by 2 bases and J by 8 bases, with 5 bases of the junction left unmatched. Germline CDR1 MNHEY, CDR2 SMNVEV (reference sequence). The CDR3 consists of 15 residues. DNA of the CDR3: TGTGCCAGCAGTTTACGGGGGGACAGGGGGTATGAGCAGTTCTTC. It encodes CASSLRGDRGYEQFF.

Written as DNA, the CDR3 is TGCGCCAGCAGCCAAGGGACAGGGGCCGGAGAGACCCAGTACTTC. It specifies CASSQGTGAGETQYF. The rearrangement uses TRBV4-1 and TRBJ2-5; TRBD1 agrees at 9 bases. Germline V gene lookup returns CDR1 MGHRA and CDR2 YSYEKL. V lost 1 base to trimming and J lost 4 bases; unmatched junction nucleotides: 4. The CDR3 runs 15 residues.

The J gene is TRBJ2-3, the V gene TRBV3-1 (or the pseudogene TRBV3-2); 13 nucleotides align to TRBD2. The germline CDR1 and CDR2 sequences are LGHDT and YNNKEL (reference sequence). The length of the CDR3 is 16 residues. V lost 4 bases to trimming and J lost 5 bases; unmatched junction nucleotides: 6. The CDR3 spells CASSPGLAGAVDTQYF. The CDR3 coding sequence is TGTGCCAGCAGCCCCGGACTAGCGGGAGCGGTAGATACGCAGTATTTT.

The chain joins TRBV6-1 to TRBJ1-6, with unresolved D. The CDR3 is 14 residues long. The germline CDR1 and CDR2 sequences are MNHNS and SASEGT. V shed 0 bases and J shed 10 bases, with 10 bases lying between them. Written as DNA, the CDR3 is TGTGCCAGCAGTGAAGCCGGTCAGGCCTCACCCCTCCACTTT. Translation gives CASSEAGQASPLHF.

This clone showed up just a few times. The CDR3 coding sequence is TGTGCCAGCAAACTAACAGGAAACTATGGCTACACCTTC. Amino acids: CASKLTGNYGYTF. The chain employs TRBV27 and TRBJ1-2; a possible D gene is TRBD1 (5 bases). Germline CDR1 reads MNHEY; CDR2 reads SMNVEV (reference sequence). Trimming removed 7 bases from V and 2 bases from J, with 11 bases in between. CDR3 size: 13 residues.

This clone was counted only a few times. The chain combines TRBV7-8 with TRBJ2-7; D is undetermined. The length of the CDR3 is 14 residues. Germline-derived CDR1 and CDR2 are SGHVS and FQNEAQ. V was pared by 5 bases and J by 0 bases, with 11 bases between. The CDR3: CASSPFTHSYEQYF. CDR3 bases: TGTGCCAGCAGCCCTTTCACACACTCCTACGAGCAGTACTTC.

This clone was detected only a few times. This chain joins TRBV3-1 (or the pseudogene TRBV3-2) and TRBJ1-5; maybe TRBD1 (6 bases). Germline CDR1 is LGHDT and CDR2 is YNNKEL (reference sequence). V dropped 1 base and J dropped 5 bases, with 12 bases sitting between them. The CDR3 is 15 amino acids. CDR3: CASSQGGQYHQPQHF. The CDR3 DNA sequence: TGTGCCAGCAGCCAAGGCGGACAGTATCATCAGCCCCAGCATTTT.

The gene calls are TRBV10-3 and TRBJ2-5, with 8 bases identical to TRBD2. The CDR3 loop spans 15 amino acids. The J segment lost 2 bases and the V segment lost 4 bases, leaving 6 bases of the junction unmatched. Germline lookup yields CDR1 ENHRY and CDR2 SYGVKD. CDR3 in DNA: TGTGCCATCAGTGGATCGGCGGGGGGTCAAGAGACCCAGTACTTC. Amino acid sequence: CAISGSAGGQETQYF.

The J gene is TRBJ2-3, the V gene TRBV9; possibly TRBD2 for D (6 bases). The germline V gene has CDR1 SGDLS and CDR2 YYNGEE. V was clipped by 0 bases and J by 4 bases, with 12 bases between them. CDR3 length: 15 amino acids. The CDR3 here is CASSVDGRSPDTQYF. The DNA of the CDR3 is TGTGCCAGCAGCGTAGACGGGAGAAGCCCAGATACGCAGTATTTT.

The V gene is TRBV7-9, the J gene TRBJ1-1, with unresolved D. V lost 3 bases, J lost 1 base, and 15 bases lay in between. The CDR3 length is 16 residues. The germline V gene has CDR1 SEHNR and CDR2 FQNEAQ (reference sequence). The CDR3 spells CASSLQTGSGNTEAFF. The CDR3 DNA reads TGTGCCAGCAGCTTGCAGACGGGGTCGGGGAACACTGAAGCTTTCTTT.

The rearrangement joins TRBV30 to TRBJ2-5; TRBD1 aligns across 9 bases. This CDR3 is 14 amino acids long. The V segment lost 8 bases and the J segment 0 bases; nucleotides outside the gene matches: 7. Germline V gives CDR1 GTSNPN, CDR2 SVGIG (reference sequence). The CDR3 coding sequence is TGTGCCGGGGGACAGGGAATGGACCAAGAGACCCAGTACTTC. As protein: CAGGQGMDQETQYF.

The CDR3, as DNA: TGCGCCAGCAGCCAAGACAGGGGGCGGAACACTGAAGCTTTCTTT. Residues: CASSQDRGRNTEAFF. This sequence joins TRBV4-3 and TRBJ1-1; 8 nucleotides line up with TRBD1. Germline V gene sequence: CDR1 LGHNA, CDR2 YSLEER. The CDR3 extends over 15 amino acids. Trimming removed 0 bases from V and 1 base from J; junction bases left unmatched: 1.

The genes are TRBV20-1 and TRBJ2-5, with 12 bases matching TRBD2. The germline CDR1 and CDR2 sequences are DFQATT and SNEGSKA (reference sequence). This CDR3 is 11 amino acids long. The CDR3 reads CKGLAGETQYF. The CDR3 nucleotides read TGCAAGGGACTAGCGGGAGAGACCCAGTACTTC.

The chain employs TRBV27 and TRBJ2-7, with D unclear. The CDR3 runs to 14 residues. Germline V gene lookup returns CDR1 MNHEY and CDR2 SMNVEV (reference sequence). V shed 2 bases and J shed 2 bases, with 10 bases lying between them. The CDR3 loop is CASSLANTAYEQYF. In nucleotides, the CDR3 is TGTGCCAGCAGTTTAGCCAACACCGCCTACGAGCAGTACTTC.

This chain links TRBV11-3 with TRBJ2-1, with TRBD2 matching 13 bases. Germline V lookup: CDR1 SGHNT, CDR2 YENEEA. J gave up 1 base and V 9 bases, and 12 bases lay outside the gene matches. This CDR3 is built from 18 residues. CDR3 protein: CARGNRRTSGGSYNEQFF. In DNA, the CDR3 is TGTGCCAGGGGGAATCGGAGGACTAGCGGGGGATCCTACAATGAGCAGTTCTTC.

The CDR3: CASSLAPGGKTGELFF. The CDR3 bases are TGTGCCAGCAGCTTAGCCCCTGGCGGTAAGACCGGGGAGCTGTTTTTT. The V and J genes are TRBV7-2 and TRBJ2-2; D gene uncertain. This CDR3 region has 16 residues. Germline loops: CDR1 SGHTA, CDR2 FQGNSA. V lost 0 bases and J lost 5, with 13 bases in between. The whole variable domain, filled in from reference TRBV7-2 and TRBJ2-2, reads GAGVSQSPSNKVTEKGKDVELRCDPISGHTALYWYRQSLGQGLEFLIYFQGNSAPDKSGLPSDRFSAERTGGSVSTLTIQRTQQEDSAVYLCASSLAPGGKTGELFFGEGSRLTVL.

The CDR3 here is CASSLAGRNTIYF. Written as DNA, the CDR3 is TGTGCCAGCAGCTTGGCGGGGAGAAACACCATATATTTT. This chain links TRBV11-3 with TRBJ1-3; no clear D gene. Deletions cut 3 bases from V and 5 bases from J, with 8 bases between. This CDR3 comprises 13 residues. The germline V gene has CDR1 SGHNT and CDR2 YENEEA.

The V call is TRBV4-3, the J call TRBJ2-1; D uncertain. Per germline, CDR1 LGHNA and CDR2 YSLEER. The CDR3 is made up of 17 amino acids. Trimming cost V 5 bases and J 0 bases, with 17 bases left between them. The CDR3 spells CASSTQLQALSYNEQFF. Here the CDR3 DNA reads TGCGCCAGCAGCACCCAACTCCAGGCCCTCTCCTACAATGAGCAGTTCTTC.

The chain recombines TRBV28 with TRBJ2-5; 13 positions agree with TRBD2. The germline gives CDR1 MDHEN, CDR2 SYDVKM. The junction had 2 bases not matched to a gene; V was cut back by 4 bases and J by 0 bases. The CDR3 extends over 16 amino acids. This CDR3 is CASSSLAGGYQETQYF. The CDR3 DNA is TGTGCCAGCAGTTCACTAGCGGGGGGGTACCAAGAGACCCAGTACTTC.

The chain uses TRBV3-1 (or the pseudogene TRBV3-2) and TRBJ2-1; D remains ambiguous. Germline CDR1 reads LGHDT; CDR2 reads YNNKEL (reference sequence). The CDR3 sequence is 16 residues long. V lost 1 base, J lost 4 bases, and 14 bases lay in between. CDR3 sequence reads: CASSQGWADPYNEQFF. The CDR3 DNA follows: TGTGCCAGCAGCCAAGGTTGGGCAGACCCTTACAATGAGCAGTTCTTC.